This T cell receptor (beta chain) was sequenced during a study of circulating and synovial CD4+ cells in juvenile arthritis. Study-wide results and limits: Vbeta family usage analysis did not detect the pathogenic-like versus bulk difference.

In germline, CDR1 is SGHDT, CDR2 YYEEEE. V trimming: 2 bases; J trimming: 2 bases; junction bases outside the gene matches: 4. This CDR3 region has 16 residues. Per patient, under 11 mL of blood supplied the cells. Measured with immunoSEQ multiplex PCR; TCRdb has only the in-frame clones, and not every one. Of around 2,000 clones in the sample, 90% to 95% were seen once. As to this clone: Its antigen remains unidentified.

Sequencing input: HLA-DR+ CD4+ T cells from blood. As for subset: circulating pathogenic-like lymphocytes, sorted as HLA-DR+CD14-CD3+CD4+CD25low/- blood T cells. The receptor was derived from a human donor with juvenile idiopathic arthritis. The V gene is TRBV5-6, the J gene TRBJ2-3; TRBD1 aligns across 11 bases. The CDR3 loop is CASSLWDRGYTDTQYF. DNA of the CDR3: TGTGCCAGCAGCTTATGGGACAGGGGGTACACAGATACGCAGTATTTT.